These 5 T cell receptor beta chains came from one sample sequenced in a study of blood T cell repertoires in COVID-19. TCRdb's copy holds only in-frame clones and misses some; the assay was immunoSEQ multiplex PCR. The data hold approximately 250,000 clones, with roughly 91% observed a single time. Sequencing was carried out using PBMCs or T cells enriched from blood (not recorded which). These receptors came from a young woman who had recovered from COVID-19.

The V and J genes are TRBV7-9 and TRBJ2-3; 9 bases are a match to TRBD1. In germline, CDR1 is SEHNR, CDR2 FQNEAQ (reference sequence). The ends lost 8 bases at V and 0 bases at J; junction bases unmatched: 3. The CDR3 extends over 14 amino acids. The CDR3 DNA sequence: TGTGCCAGCCAACAGGGGGCTAGCACAGATACGCAGTATTTT. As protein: CASQQGASTDTQYF.

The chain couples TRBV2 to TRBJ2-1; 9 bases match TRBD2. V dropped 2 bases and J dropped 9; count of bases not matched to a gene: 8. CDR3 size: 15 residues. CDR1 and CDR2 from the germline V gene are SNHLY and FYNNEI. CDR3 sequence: CASSERREGLGEQFF. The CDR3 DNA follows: TGTGCCAGCAGTGAAAGGCGGGAGGGCCTGGGTGAGCAGTTCTTC.

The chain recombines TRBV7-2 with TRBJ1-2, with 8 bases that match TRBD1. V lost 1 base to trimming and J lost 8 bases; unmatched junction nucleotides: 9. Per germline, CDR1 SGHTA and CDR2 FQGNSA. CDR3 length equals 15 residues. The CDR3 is CASSLVGRGQGGYTF. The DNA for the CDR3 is TGTGCCAGCAGCTTAGTCGGCAGGGGGCAGGGAGGCTACACCTTC.

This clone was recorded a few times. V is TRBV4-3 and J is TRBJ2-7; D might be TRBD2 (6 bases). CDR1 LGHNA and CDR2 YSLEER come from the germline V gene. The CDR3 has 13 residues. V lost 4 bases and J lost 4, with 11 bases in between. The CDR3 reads CASSLSGGYEQYF. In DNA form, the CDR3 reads TGCGCCAGCAGCCTATCCGGGGGTTACGAGCAGTACTTC.

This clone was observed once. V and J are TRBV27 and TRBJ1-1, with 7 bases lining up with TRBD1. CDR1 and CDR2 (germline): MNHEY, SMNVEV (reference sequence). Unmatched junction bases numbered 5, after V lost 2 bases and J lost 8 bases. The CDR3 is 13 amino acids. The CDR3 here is CASSLGRGREAFF. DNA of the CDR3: TGTGCCAGCAGTTTAGGTAGGGGGCGCGAAGCTTTCTTT.